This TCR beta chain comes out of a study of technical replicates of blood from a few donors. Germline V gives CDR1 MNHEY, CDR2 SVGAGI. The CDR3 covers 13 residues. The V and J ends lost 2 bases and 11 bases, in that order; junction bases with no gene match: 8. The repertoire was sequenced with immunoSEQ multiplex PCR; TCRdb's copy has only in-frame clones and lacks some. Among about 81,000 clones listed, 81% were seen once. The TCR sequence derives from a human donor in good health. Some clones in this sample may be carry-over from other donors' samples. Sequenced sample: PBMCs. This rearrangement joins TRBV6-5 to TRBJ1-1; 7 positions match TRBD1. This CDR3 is CASSYVTGVTAFF. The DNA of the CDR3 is TGTGCCAGCAGTTACGTCACAGGGGTTACGGCTTTCTTT.